These 14 T cell receptor beta chains were all obtained from the same sample, sequenced in a study of T cells after yellow fever vaccination. One entry per CDR3 protein, called by TCRdb with MiXCR from the 5' RACE reads. The sample holds 450,000 to 600,000 distinct CDR3 sequences, approximately 15% seen once. The material sequenced was PBMCs, taken on the day of the yellow fever booster vaccination. These receptors all stem from a man aged 25 to 45 who received the YFV17D yellow fever vaccine.

The chain couples TRBV24-1 to TRBJ2-1; 10 positions match TRBD1. Germline V lookup: CDR1 KGHDR, CDR2 SFDVKD. The junction had 8 bases not matched to a gene; V was cut back by 3 bases and J by 10 bases. The CDR3 sequence is 15 residues long. Here the CDR3 DNA reads TGTGCCACCAGTGATCCGAGGACAGGGGGGACCGAGCAGTTCTTC. It encodes CATSDPRTGGTEQFF.

This chain uses TRBV29-1 with TRBJ2-5; D perhaps matches TRBD1 (5 bases). Between the trimmed V and J ends, which lost 5 bases and 2 bases, there was a span of 9 bases. CDR3 size: 12 residues. Germline assignment: CDR1 SQVTM and CDR2 ANQGSEA. The CDR3 here is CSVQGQQETQYF. For the CDR3, the DNA is TGCAGCGTTCAGGGTCAACAAGAGACCCAGTACTTC.

This rearrangement joins TRBV6-5 to TRBJ1-6; TRBD1 agrees at 7 bases. Trimming at V came to 2 bases and at J to 8 bases, leaving 6 bases not matched to a gene. The CDR3 is 15 amino acids. Germline-derived CDR1 and CDR2 are MNHEY and SVGAGI. CDR3 region: CASSYTGVIDSPLHF. In nucleotides, the CDR3 is TGTGCCAGCAGTTACACAGGGGTGATCGATTCACCCCTCCACTTT.

V and J are TRBV29-1 and TRBJ1-3; D is perhaps TRBD1 (6 bases). Germline CDR1 SQVTM, CDR2 ANQGSEA. CDR3 size: 14 residues. The germline V and J ends were trimmed by 5 bases and 2 bases, with 13 bases remaining between them. CDR3: CSVSTGSPGNTIYF. The CDR3 nucleotides are TGCAGCGTTTCAACAGGGTCTCCTGGAAACACCATATATTTT. Complete variable domain (other parts from reference TRBV29-1 and TRBJ1-3): SAVISQKPSRDICQRGTSLTIQCQVDSQVTMMFWYRQQPGQSLTLIATANQGSEATYESGFVIDKFPISRPNLTFSTLTVSNMSPEDSSIYLCSVSTGSPGNTIYFGEGSWLTVV.

This rearrangement joins TRBV7-8 to TRBJ2-1; D gene ambiguous. V dropped 1 base and J dropped 0 bases, with 10 bases sitting between them. Germline CDR1 reads SGHVS; CDR2 reads FQNEAQ. The CDR3 has 16 amino acids. The CDR3 spells CASSLVGWSSYNEQFF. CDR3 DNA: TGTGCCAGCAGCTTAGTTGGCTGGAGCTCCTACAATGAGCAGTTCTTC.

This chain connects TRBV4-3 to TRBJ2-2; D remains unclear. V was shortened by 1 base and J by 5 bases, with 5 bases between the two germline ends. This CDR3 is built from 13 residues. Germline V gene lookup returns CDR1 LGHNA and CDR2 YSLEER. CDR3 sequence (DNA): TGCGCCAGCAGCCAAGTCGCTACCGGGGAGCTGTTTTTT. This encodes CASSQVATGELFF.

There are a few counts of this clonotype. The chain employs TRBV6-5 and TRBJ2-7, with 10 bases fitting TRBD1. The germline V gene encodes CDR1 MNHEY and CDR2 SVGAGI. CDR3 length: 14 residues. Trimming removed 4 bases from V and 7 bases from J; junction bases left unmatched: 7. CDR3 protein: CASSSPGQGREQYF. DNA for the CDR3: TGTGCCAGCAGTTCCCCGGGACAGGGGCGGGAGCAGTACTTC.

The rearrangement joins TRBV2 to TRBJ2-3; D gene ambiguous. This CDR3 has 12 residues. Germline CDR1 SNHLY, CDR2 FYNNEI. Trimming shortened V by 4 bases and J by 4 bases, and 6 bases separated the two germline ends. In DNA form, the CDR3 reads TGTGCCAGCAGTGTGAGGTCAGATACGCAGTATTTT. Protein: CASSVRSDTQYF.

CDR3 nucleotide sequence: TGCAGTGCTAGAGAGGGAAGCTCCTCTGGAAACACCATATATTTT. This translates into CSAREGSSSGNTIYF. The genes are TRBV20-1 and TRBJ1-3; D ambiguous. CDR1 and CDR2 (germline): DFQATT, SNEGSKA (reference sequence). V lost 0 bases and J lost 0, with 9 bases in between. The CDR3 runs 15 residues.

In this sample, this clonotype turned up a few times. The rearrangement links TRBV20-1 to TRBJ2-1; D possibly corresponds to TRBD2 (6 bases). V was shortened by 6 bases and J by 15 bases, with 24 bases between the two germline ends. Germline values: CDR1 DFQATT, CDR2 SNEGSKA (reference sequence). CDR3 length: 13 residues. This CDR3 is CSATGTADPSGFF. The CDR3 nucleotides read TGCAGTGCCACCGGGACTGCGGACCCTTCGGGGTTCTTC.

A few counts support this clonotype. The genes are TRBV25-1 and TRBJ2-5; 12 nucleotides align to TRBD2. Trimming cost V 0 bases and J 4 bases; bases outside gene matches: 3. Germline V gene lookup returns CDR1 MGHDK and CDR2 SYGVNS. The CDR3 has 16 residues. Written as DNA, the CDR3 is TGTGCCAGCAGTGAATATCGACTAGCGGGAGCAGAGACCCAGTACTTC. Amino acids: CASSEYRLAGAETQYF.

CDR3 coding DNA: TGTGCCAGCAGCTTCAACCAAGGGATCCAAGAGACCCAGTACTTC. Translating gives CASSFNQGIQETQYF. V gene TRBV5-4 combines with J gene TRBJ2-5; D unresolved. The germline V gene encodes CDR1 SGHNT and CDR2 YYREEE (reference sequence). The CDR3 spans 15 residues. Trimming took 2 bases from V and 1 from J, leaving 12 bases between them.

This clonotype showed up many times. V is TRBV20-1 and J is TRBJ2-1, with D possibly matching TRBD1 (6 bases). V dropped 3 bases and J dropped 7 bases, with 16 bases sitting between them. The CDR3 length is 14 residues. The germline V gene has CDR1 DFQATT and CDR2 SNEGSKA (reference sequence). CDR3 sequence: CSARGGGEVNEQFF. DNA of the CDR3: TGCAGTGCTAGGGGTGGGGGCGAGGTAAATGAGCAGTTCTTC.

This clonotype was seen a handful of times. This rearrangement joins TRBV15 to TRBJ2-1, with D possibly being TRBD1 (6 bases). CDR3 length: 13 residues. Germline CDR1 is LNHNV and CDR2 is YYDKDF (reference sequence). With 5 bases removed from V and 7 bases from J, the gap between germline ends came to 12 bases. The DNA for the CDR3 is TGTGCCACCAGCCCTCTTCAGGGGAATGAGCAGTTCTTC. Translated, it gives CATSPLQGNEQFF.